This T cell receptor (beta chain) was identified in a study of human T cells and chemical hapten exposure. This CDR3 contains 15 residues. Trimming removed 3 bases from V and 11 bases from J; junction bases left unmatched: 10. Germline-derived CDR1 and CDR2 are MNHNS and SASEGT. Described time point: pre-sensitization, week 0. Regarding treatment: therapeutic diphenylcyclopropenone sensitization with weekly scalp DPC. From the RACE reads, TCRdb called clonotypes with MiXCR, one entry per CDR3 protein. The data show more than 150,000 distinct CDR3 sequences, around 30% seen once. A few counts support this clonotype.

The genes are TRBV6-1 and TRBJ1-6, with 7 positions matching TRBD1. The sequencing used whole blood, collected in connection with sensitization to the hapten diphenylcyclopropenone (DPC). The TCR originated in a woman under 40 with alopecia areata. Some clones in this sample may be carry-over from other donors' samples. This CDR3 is CASSDGTAFVAPLHF. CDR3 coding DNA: TGTGCCAGCAGTGATGGGACAGCTTTCGTGGCACCCCTCCACTTT.